This T cell receptor (beta chain) comes out of a study of blood T cells in healthy people across ages. Broader study findings: Because sorting was not performed, PBMCs prevented conclusive naive versus antigen-experienced comparison.

The CDR3 is 14 amino acids. CDR1 and CDR2 from the germline V gene are MGHRA and YSYEKL. The J segment lost 9 bases and the V segment lost 8 bases, leaving 5 bases of the junction unmatched. In the case of this clonotype: Antigen: not known.

For the second PCR, which ran for roughly 6 to 11 cycles, a sample-barcoded 5' primer and a J-beta primer mix were used. All cDNA molecules were each tagged by a template-switch adaptor with 12 random nucleotides. TCRdb re-derived calls from the 5' RACE reads in MiXCR, one entry per CDR3 protein. The sample includes around 1,500,000 distinct CDR3 sequences, 28% seen only once; the top ten take approximately 7.7%. The total RNA that was extracted per sample amounted to at least 6 micrograms. The origin of this receptor is a woman in her 30s in good health. The sequencing input was blood. The chain has TRBV4-1 and TRBJ2-1, with 15 bases identical to TRBD2. The CDR3 spells CASPGLAGGSEQFF. The CDR3 region has the DNA TGCGCCAGCCCAGGACTAGCGGGGGGGTCTGAGCAGTTCTTC.